This TCR beta chain was identified in a study of CD8 T cells in ankylosing spondylitis. General observations from the study: A motif in TCR beta, a set of eight or nine highly homologous variants, appeared characteristic of ankylosing spondylitis blood.

TCRdb re-analysed the 5' RACE reads in MiXCR, keeping a single row per CDR3 protein. This table holds about 160,000 distinct CDR3 sequences, around a tenth found once. Notes on this clonotype: Antigen specificity is unknown.

CDR1 is MNHEY and CDR2 is SVGEGT in the germline V gene. Trimming left V 4 bases short and J 0 bases short, with 7 bases between. The CDR3 has 13 amino acids. Sequencing was performed on blood, either unsorted or a sorted T cell fraction (not recorded which). This chain links TRBV6-2 or TRBV6-3 with TRBJ2-7; D call uncertain. This clonotype originated in a female donor with ankylosing spondylitis or in good health (not recorded which). Here the CDR3 DNA reads TGTGCCAGCAGTTTCGAGGACTCCTACGAGCAGTACTTC. Its translation: CASSFEDSYEQYF.